These 14 T cell receptor beta chains came from one sample sequenced in a study of regulatory T cells in long-lasting Graves disease. The time point denotes: persistent/refractory GD, antithyroid drugs over 5 years with positive TRAb. PBMC-derived RNA was used for the TCR library. According to the study, TCR beta libraries were built with iRepertoire HTBI primers and CDR3-region Arm-PCR. TCRdb passed the multiplex PCR reads through MiXCR, listing each CDR3 protein once. The table lists fewer than 450,000 distinct CDR3 sequences, 20% to 25% of them singletons, with less than 25% in the top ten. Sequencing was performed on peripheral blood mononuclear cells (PBMCs), taken when the disease was refractory, from a patient treated with antithyroid drugs. The receptors were sampled from a female donor with Graves disease.

A note on this clonotype: Relative to the germline gene, one junction end is altered; a read error may explain this. The V and J genes are TRBV28 and TRBJ2-5; the D is unclear. The CDR3 runs 11 residues. Germline V gives CDR1 MDHEN, CDR2 SYDVKM. CDR3 region: CASSLAETRYF. In nucleotides, the CDR3 is TGTGCCAGCAGTTTGGCGGAGACCCGGTACTTC.

There are many counts of this clonotype. This rearrangement joins TRBV28 to TRBJ2-7; D gene ambiguous. The CDR3 consists of 12 residues. Germline V lookup: CDR1 MDHEN, CDR2 SYDVKM. The V and J ends lost 4 bases and 3 bases respectively, with 7 bases between them. This chain's CDR3 is CASSSWDYEQYF. The CDR3 DNA follows: TGTGCCAGCAGTTCCTGGGACTACGAGCAGTACTTC. The variable domain in full, with the rest retrieved from reference TRBV28 and TRBJ2-7, is DVKVTQSSRYLVKRTGEKVFLECVQDMDHENMFWYRQDPGLGLRLIYFSYDVKMKEKGDIPEGYSVSREKKERFSLILESASTNQTSMYLCASSSWDYEQYFGPGTRLTVT.

This clonotype came up many times. In DNA form, the CDR3 reads TGTGCCAGCAGTCCCGACACGGGCAGCAATCAGCCCCAGCATTTT. Protein product: CASSPDTGSNQPQHF. The chain joins TRBV6-1 to TRBJ1-5; D unresolved. The ends were cut back, 5 bases at V and 1 base at J, with 12 bases in the middle. Germline V lookup: CDR1 MNHNS, CDR2 SASEGT. This CDR3 is 15 amino acids long.

The chain uses TRBV4-3 and TRBJ2-7, with a possible D match to TRBD2 (6 bases). V lost 1 base and J 4 bases, leaving 14 bases between the germline ends. CDR1 LGHNA and CDR2 YSLEER come from the germline V gene. The CDR3 extends over 15 amino acids. DNA of the CDR3: TGCGCCAGCAGCCAAGTGGCGGGACCCCTTTACGAGCAGTACTTC. Translating it yields CASSQVAGPLYEQYF.

This chain links TRBV30 with TRBJ2-1; TRBD2 agrees at 14 bases. The CDR3 has 14 amino acids. Germline-derived CDR1 and CDR2 are GTSNPN and SVGIG (reference sequence). J was trimmed by 9 bases and V by 4 bases; bases with no gene match: 5. The CDR3 region has the DNA TGTGCCTGGAACGGACTAGCGGGAGGAAGTGAGCAGTTCTTC. It translates to CAWNGLAGGSEQFF.

This clonotype showed up just a few times. J is TRBJ2-2 and V is TRBV29-1; 7 positions agree with TRBD2. Germline trimming cut 7 bases from V and 5 bases from J; bases unmatched to any gene: 16. The germline CDR1 and CDR2 sequences are SQVTM and ANQGSEA. This CDR3 has 16 amino acids. The chain's CDR3 is CSGGDLGLEGTGELFF. The CDR3 DNA reads as TGCAGCGGAGGAGACTTAGGACTAGAAGGTACCGGGGAGCTGTTTTTT.

This clonotype was found a few times. The chain is built from TRBV27 and TRBJ2-7, with TRBD1 as a possible D gene (6 bases). This CDR3 comprises 15 residues. With 3 bases removed from V and 5 bases from J, the gap between germline ends came to 17 bases. From germline, CDR1 is MNHEY and CDR2 SMNVEV (reference sequence). CDR3 amino acids: CASSLIRGSSNEQYF. CDR3 nucleotides: TGTGCCAGCAGTTTGATCAGGGGTAGTTCTAACGAGCAGTACTTC.

This clonotype was detected ten times or more. The chain recombines TRBV2 with TRBJ1-1; D is unresolved. The CDR3 runs 14 residues. The V gene's germline CDR1 is SNHLY and CDR2 FYNNEI. V dropped 9 bases and J dropped 0 bases, with 14 bases sitting between them. DNA of the CDR3: TGTGCCAGTACGGTGCAACAGTTGAACACTGAAGCTTTCTTT. This translates into CASTVQQLNTEAFF.

This clonotype was seen a few times. The chain couples TRBV12-5 to TRBJ1-1, with D unclear. V was clipped by 5 bases and J by 5 bases, with 15 bases between them. Germline V CDR1 and CDR2: LGHNT, FRNRAP. The CDR3 length is 14 residues. The CDR3 spells CASGRTLDGTEAFF. The CDR3 DNA is TGTGCTAGTGGTCGGACCCTTGATGGGACTGAAGCTTTCTTT. Using reference TRBV12-5 and TRBJ1-1 for the parts outside the CDR3, the full variable domain is DARVTQTPRHKVTEMGQEVTMRCQPILGHNTVFWYRQTMMQGLELLAYFRNRAPLDDSGMPKDRFSAEMPDATLATLKIQPSEPRDSAVYFCASGRTLDGTEAFFGQGTRLTVV.

V usage is TRBV6-1 and J usage is TRBJ2-5; 8 bases line up with TRBD1. The V segment lost 5 bases and the J segment 13 bases; nucleotides outside the gene matches: 12. This CDR3 is built from 13 residues. Per the germline V gene, CDR1 is MNHNS and CDR2 is SASEGT. CDR3 protein: CASSQVTGARGYF. The CDR3, as DNA: TGTGCCAGCAGTCAAGTGACAGGGGCCAGAGGGTACTTC.

This clonotype showed up many times. The chain employs TRBV28 and TRBJ1-5; maybe TRBD1 (6 bases). Germline values: CDR1 MDHEN, CDR2 SYDVKM. The CDR3 extends over 15 amino acids. V was cut by 6 bases and J by 4 bases, with 16 bases left in between. This CDR3 reads CASRPEGHENQPQHF. Written as DNA, the CDR3 is TGTGCCAGCAGACCCGAGGGACACGAGAATCAGCCCCAGCATTTT. The variable domain in full, with the rest retrieved from reference TRBV28 and TRBJ1-5, is DVKVTQSSRYLVKRTGEKVFLECVQDMDHENMFWYRQDPGLGLRLIYFSYDVKMKEKGDIPEGYSVSREKKERFSLILESASTNQTSMYLCASRPEGHENQPQHFGDGTRLSIL.

The gene calls are TRBV28 and TRBJ1-5; a possible D gene is TRBD1 (6 bases). The germline V gene encodes CDR1 MDHEN and CDR2 SYDVKM. This CDR3 region has 18 residues. Trimming pared 3 bases from V and 2 bases from J, leaving 20 bases between. CDR3 coding DNA: TGTGCCAGCAGTTTGTCCGCAGGTAAAGAGGGGGGCAATCAGCCCCAGCATTTT. This translates into CASSLSAGKEGGNQPQHF. Based on the CDR3 plus reference TRBV28 and TRBJ1-5, the full variable domain is DVKVTQSSRYLVKRTGEKVFLECVQDMDHENMFWYRQDPGLGLRLIYFSYDVKMKEKGDIPEGYSVSREKKERFSLILESASTNQTSMYLCASSLSAGKEGGNQPQHFGDGTRLSIL.

The CDR3 loop reads CASSWGQTDTQYF. For the CDR3, the DNA is TGTGCCAGCAGTTGGGGCCAGACAGATACGCAGTATTTT. The J gene is TRBJ2-3, the V gene TRBV6-5; possible D gene TRBD1, 5 bases. Germline CDR1 is MNHEY and CDR2 is SVGAGI. The germline V and J ends were trimmed by 4 bases and 3 bases, with 8 bases remaining between them. This CDR3 is 13 amino acids long.

This clonotype showed up just a few times. V gene TRBV5-1 combines with J gene TRBJ1-1; D not certain. V lost 3 bases and J 1 base, leaving 22 bases between the germline ends. Germline assignment: CDR1 SGHRS and CDR2 YFSETQ. This CDR3 is built from 18 residues. CDR3 bases: TGCGCCAGCAGCTCGCCGAGCTCTCACGGCGGCGGGAACACTGAAGCTTTCTTT. Its protein is CASSSPSSHGGGNTEAFF.